This T cell receptor (beta chain) was recorded in a study of blood T cells in healthy people across ages. The study, taken as a whole, reports: Diversity estimates drawn from one million T cells were deemed underestimates. Unsorted PBMCs ruled out conclusive naive versus antigen-experienced comparison.

Trimming cost V 10 bases and J 4 bases, with 32 bases left between them. CDR3 length equals 18 residues. The germline gives CDR1 MGHRA, CDR2 YSYEKL. This clonotype appeared a few times. Antigen: not known. A second about 7 to 12 cycle PCR used barcoded and J-beta primers. Sequencing recovered at least 2.5 million CDR3-containing paired-end reads from each sample. Via MiXCR, TCRdb re-called the 5' RACE reads, giving one row per CDR3 protein. Among roughly 1.6 million distinct CDR3 sequences listed, around 36% were seen once. This chain links TRBV4-1 with TRBJ2-7; D may match TRBD1 or TRBD2 (5 bases each). The origin of this receptor is a woman under 40 in good health. The sample consisted of blood. CDR3 loop: CANSPRAPSGVGVYEQYF. In nucleotides, the CDR3 is TGCGCCAATTCCCCTAGAGCCCCCAGTGGGGTGGGGGTGTACGAGCAGTACTTC.